The clone carrying this T cell receptor beta chain has only one observation. Its antigen is not identified. At the DNA level, this CDR3 is encoded by other sequences in the same sample as well. The CDR3 runs to 14 residues. V shed 4 bases and J 1 base; nucleotides not matched to a gene: 4. Germline CDR1 SGHRS, CDR2 YFSETQ. This record comes from a study of cytomegalovirus exposure and HLA in healthy donors. Looking at the study overall: An early release of data contained about 85 million unique TCRs, which came from HLA-typed donors. Study outcomes and limitations: The study dropped some indistinguishable V segments, TRBV6-2 and TRBV6-3 among them. It was approximately 150 TCR beta chains that were listed as cytomegalovirus-associated.

Primers for the PCR totalled 60 Vbeta and 13 Jbeta. The assay was immunoSEQ multiplex PCR, and TCRdb's table has in-frame clones only and misses some. This sample has under 200,000 clones, with over 60% found just once. This sequence was found in a woman aged 50 to 65 in good health and CMV-seronegative. Specimen: PBMCs. The chain joins TRBV5-1 to TRBJ2-7; 8 nucleotides agree with TRBD1. CDR3 in DNA: TGCGCCAGCAGCACCGGGACAGGATCCTACGAGCAGTACTTC. Translating it yields CASSTGTGSYEQYF.